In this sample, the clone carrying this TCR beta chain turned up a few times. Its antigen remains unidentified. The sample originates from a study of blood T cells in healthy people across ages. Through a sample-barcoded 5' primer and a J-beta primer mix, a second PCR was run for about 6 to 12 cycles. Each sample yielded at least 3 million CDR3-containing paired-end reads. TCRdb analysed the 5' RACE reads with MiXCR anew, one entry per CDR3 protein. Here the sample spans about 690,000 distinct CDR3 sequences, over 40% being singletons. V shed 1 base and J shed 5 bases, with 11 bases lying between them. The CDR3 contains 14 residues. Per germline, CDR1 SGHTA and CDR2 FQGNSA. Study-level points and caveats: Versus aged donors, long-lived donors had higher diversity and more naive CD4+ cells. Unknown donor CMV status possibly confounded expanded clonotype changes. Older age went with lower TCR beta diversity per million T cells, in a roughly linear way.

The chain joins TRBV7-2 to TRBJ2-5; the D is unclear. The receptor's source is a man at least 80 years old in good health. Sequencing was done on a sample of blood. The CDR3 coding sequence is TGTGCCAGCAGCTTAGATTCCGTTATCGAGACCCAGTACTTC. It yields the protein CASSLDSVIETQYF.